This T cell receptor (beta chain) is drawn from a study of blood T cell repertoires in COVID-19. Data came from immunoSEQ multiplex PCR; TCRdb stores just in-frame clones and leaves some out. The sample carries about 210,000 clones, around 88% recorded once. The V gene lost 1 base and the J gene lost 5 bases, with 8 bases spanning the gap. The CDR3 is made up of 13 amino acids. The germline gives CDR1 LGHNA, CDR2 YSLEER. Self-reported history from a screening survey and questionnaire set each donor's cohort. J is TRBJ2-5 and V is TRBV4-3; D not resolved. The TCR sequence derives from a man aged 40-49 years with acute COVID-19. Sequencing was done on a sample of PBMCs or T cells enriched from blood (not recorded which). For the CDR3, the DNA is TGCGCCAGCAGCCAAGGGGCTGGGGAGACCCAGTACTTC. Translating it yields CASSQGAGETQYF.